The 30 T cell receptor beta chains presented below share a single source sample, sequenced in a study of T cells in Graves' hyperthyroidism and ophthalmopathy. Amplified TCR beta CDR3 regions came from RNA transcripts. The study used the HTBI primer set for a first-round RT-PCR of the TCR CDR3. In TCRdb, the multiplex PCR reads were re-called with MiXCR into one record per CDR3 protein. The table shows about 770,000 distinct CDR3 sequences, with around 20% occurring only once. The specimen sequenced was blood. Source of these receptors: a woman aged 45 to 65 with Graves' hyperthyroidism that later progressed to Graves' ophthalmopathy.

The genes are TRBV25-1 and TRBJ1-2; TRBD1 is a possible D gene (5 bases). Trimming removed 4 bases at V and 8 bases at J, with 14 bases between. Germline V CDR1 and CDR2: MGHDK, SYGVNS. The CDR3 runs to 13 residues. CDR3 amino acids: CASSGDPRRGYTF. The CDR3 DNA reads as TGTGCCAGCAGTGGGGACCCCAGACGAGGCTACACCTTC.

CDR3 coding DNA: TGCAGCGTTGATCCCGGGGGGACGCGCGGCTACACCTTC. It encodes CSVDPGGTRGYTF. V usage is TRBV29-1 and J usage is TRBJ1-2; D perhaps matches TRBD1 (5 bases). Looked up from germline, CDR1 is SQVTM and CDR2 is ANQGSEA. This CDR3 contains 13 residues. Trimming stripped 3 bases from V and 8 bases from J, with 16 bases between.

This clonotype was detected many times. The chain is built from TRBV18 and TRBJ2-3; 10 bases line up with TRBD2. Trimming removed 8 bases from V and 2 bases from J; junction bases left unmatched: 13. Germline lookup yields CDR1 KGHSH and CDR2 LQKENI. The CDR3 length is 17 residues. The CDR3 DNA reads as TGTGCCAGCCCCCCAAATCTAGCGGGGGCCATCACAGATACGCAGTATTTT. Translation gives CASPPNLAGAITDTQYF.

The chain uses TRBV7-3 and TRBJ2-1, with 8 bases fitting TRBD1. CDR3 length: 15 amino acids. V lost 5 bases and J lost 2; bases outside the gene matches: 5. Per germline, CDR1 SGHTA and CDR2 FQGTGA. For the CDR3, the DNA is TGTGCCAGCAGCACCTGGACAGGGCCCTACAATGAGCAGTTCTTC. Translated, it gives CASSTWTGPYNEQFF.

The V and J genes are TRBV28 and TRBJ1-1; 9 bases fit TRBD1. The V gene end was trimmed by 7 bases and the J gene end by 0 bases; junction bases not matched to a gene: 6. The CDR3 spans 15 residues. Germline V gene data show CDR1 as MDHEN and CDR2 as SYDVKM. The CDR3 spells CASTYRDRVNTEAFF. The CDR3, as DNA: TGTGCCAGCACGTACCGGGACAGGGTGAACACTGAAGCTTTCTTT.

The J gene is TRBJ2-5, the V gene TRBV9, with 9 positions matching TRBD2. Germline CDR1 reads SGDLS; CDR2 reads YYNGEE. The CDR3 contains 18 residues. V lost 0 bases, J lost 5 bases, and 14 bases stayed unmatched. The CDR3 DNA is TGTGCCAGCAGCGTAGATAGTGGGACTAGCAGGGTGGGGGAGACCCAGTACTTC. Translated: CASSVDSGTSRVGETQYF.

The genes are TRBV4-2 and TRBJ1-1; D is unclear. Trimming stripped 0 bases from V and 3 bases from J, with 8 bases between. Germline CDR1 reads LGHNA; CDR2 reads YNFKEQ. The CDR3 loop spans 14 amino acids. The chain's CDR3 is CASSQEAGYTEAFF. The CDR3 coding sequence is TGTGCCAGCAGCCAAGAGGCGGGGTACACTGAAGCTTTCTTT.

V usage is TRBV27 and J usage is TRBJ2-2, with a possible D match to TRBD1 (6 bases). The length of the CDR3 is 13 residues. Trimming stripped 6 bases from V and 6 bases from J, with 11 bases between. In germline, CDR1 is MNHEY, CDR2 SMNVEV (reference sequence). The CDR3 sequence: CASRPGVPGELFF. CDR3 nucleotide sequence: TGTGCCAGCAGACCAGGGGTACCCGGGGAGCTGTTTTTT.

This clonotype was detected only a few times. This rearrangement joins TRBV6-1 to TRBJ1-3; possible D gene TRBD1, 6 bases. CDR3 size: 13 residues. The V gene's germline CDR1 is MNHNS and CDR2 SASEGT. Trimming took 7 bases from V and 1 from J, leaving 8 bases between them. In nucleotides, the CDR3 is TGTGCCAGCACCACAGGGTCTGGAAACACCATATATTTT. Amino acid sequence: CASTTGSGNTIYF.

CDR3: CASTPYRGNQPQHF. The CDR3 DNA reads as TGTGCCAGCACCCCGTACAGGGGCAATCAGCCCCAGCATTTT. This chain joins TRBV2 and TRBJ1-5, with D maybe TRBD1 (6 bases). This CDR3 is built from 14 residues. V lost 7 bases and J lost 2, with 12 bases in between. Germline V gene sequence: CDR1 SNHLY, CDR2 FYNNEI.

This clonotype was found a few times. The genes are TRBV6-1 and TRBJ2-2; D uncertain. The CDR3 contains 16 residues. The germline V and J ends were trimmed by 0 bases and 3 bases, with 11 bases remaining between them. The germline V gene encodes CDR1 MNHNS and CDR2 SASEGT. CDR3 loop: CASSEAGYGDTGELFF. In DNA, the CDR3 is TGTGCCAGCAGTGAAGCGGGGTATGGGGACACCGGGGAGCTGTTTTTT.

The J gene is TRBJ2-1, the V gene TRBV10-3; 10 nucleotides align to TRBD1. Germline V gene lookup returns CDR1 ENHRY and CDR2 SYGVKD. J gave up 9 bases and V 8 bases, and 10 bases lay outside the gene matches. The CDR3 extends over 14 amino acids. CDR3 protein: CAIARDRGVSEQFF. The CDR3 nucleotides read TGTGCCATCGCCCGGGACAGGGGTGTGAGTGAGCAGTTCTTC.

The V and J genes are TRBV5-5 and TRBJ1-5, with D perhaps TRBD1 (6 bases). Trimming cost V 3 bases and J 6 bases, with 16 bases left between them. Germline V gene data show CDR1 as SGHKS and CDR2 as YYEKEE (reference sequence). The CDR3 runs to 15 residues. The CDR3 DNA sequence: TGTGCCAGCAGCTGGAGAGTTGGGGGCCTTCAGCCCCAGCATTTT. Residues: CASSWRVGGLQPQHF. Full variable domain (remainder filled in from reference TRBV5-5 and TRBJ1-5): DAGVTQSPTHLIKTRGQQVTLRCSPISGHKSVSWYQQVLGQGPQFIFQYYEKEERGRGNFPDRFSARQFPNYSSELNVNALLLGDSALYLCASSWRVGGLQPQHFGDGTRLSIL.

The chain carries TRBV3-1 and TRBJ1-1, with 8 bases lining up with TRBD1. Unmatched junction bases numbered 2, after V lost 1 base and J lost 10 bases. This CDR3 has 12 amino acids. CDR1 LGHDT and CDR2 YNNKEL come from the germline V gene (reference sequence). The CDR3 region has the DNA TGTGCCAGCAGCCAAGTACAGGGGGGAGCTTTCTTT. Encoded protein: CASSQVQGGAFF.

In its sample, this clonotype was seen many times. CDR3 DNA: TGTGCCAGCAGCTTAGATGCAGGGGGCAATCAGCCCCAGCATTTT. Protein sequence: CASSLDAGGNQPQHF. The J gene is TRBJ1-5, the V gene TRBV11-2; the D gene is possibly TRBD1 (6 bases). The CDR3 extends over 15 amino acids. V lost 0 bases, J lost 2 bases, and 8 bases lay in between. The germline V gene encodes CDR1 SGHAT and CDR2 FQNNGV.

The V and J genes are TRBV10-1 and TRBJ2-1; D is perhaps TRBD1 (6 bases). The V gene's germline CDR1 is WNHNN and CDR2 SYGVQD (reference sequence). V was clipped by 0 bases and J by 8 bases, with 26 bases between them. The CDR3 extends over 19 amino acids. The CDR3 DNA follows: TGCGCCAGCAGTGAGTCTTTCGACCCGCCGGGACACCGGGGCGATGAGCAGTTCTTC. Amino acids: CASSESFDPPGHRGDEQFF.

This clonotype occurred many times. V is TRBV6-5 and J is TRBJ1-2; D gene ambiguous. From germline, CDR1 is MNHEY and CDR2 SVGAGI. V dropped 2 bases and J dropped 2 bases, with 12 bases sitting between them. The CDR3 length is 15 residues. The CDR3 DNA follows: TGTGCCAGCAGTTACGCTCCGTGGGCCAACTATGGCTACACCTTC. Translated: CASSYAPWANYGYTF.

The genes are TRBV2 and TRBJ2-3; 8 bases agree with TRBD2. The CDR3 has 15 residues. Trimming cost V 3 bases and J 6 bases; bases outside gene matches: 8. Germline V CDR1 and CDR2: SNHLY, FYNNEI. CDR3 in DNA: TGTGCCAGCAGTGATTCGGGGGGGGCTTGGGATACGCAGTATTTT. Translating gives CASSDSGGAWDTQYF.

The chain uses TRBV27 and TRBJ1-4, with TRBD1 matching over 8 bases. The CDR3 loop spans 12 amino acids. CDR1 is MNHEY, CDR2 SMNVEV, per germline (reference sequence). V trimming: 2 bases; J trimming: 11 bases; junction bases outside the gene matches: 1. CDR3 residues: CASSLRQGKLFF. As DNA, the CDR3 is TGTGCCAGCAGTTTACGACAGGGGAAACTGTTTTTT.

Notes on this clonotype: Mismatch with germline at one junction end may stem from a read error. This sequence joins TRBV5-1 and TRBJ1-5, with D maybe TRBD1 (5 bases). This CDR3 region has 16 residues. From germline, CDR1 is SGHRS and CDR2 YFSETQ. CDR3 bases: TGCGCCGGCAGCTTGGGAGGTGGCCGGGGGGATCAGCCCCAGCATTTT. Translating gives CAGSLGGGRGDQPQHF.

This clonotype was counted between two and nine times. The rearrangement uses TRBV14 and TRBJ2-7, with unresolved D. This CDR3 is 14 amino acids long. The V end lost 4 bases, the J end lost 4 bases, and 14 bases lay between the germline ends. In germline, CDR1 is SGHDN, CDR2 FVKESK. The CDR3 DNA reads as TGTGCCAGCAGCCCGGGCCTGACGCCTTACGAGCAGTACTTC. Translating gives CASSPGLTPYEQYF.

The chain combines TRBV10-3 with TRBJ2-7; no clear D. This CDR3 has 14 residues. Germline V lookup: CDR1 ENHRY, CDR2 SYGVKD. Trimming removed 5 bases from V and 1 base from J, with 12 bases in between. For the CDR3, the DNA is TGTGCCATCAGTTTGGACGTACGATCCTACGAGCAGTACTTC. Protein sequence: CAISLDVRSYEQYF.

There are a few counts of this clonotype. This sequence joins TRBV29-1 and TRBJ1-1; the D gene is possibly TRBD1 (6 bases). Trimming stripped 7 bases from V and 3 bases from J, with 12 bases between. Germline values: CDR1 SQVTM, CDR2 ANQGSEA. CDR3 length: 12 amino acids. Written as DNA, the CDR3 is TGCAGCGGTCACGACAGGTACACTGAAGCTTTCTTT. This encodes CSGHDRYTEAFF. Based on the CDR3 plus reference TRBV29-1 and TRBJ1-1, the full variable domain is SAVISQKPSRDICQRGTSLTIQCQVDSQVTMMFWYRQQPGQSLTLIATANQGSEATYESGFVIDKFPISRPNLTFSTLTVSNMSPEDSSIYLCSGHDRYTEAFFGQGTRLTVV.

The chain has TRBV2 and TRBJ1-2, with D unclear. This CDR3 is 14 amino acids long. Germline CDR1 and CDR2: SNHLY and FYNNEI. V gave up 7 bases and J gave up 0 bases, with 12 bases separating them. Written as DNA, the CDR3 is TGTGCCAGCAAGGTCGGCGCGGCTAACTATGGCTACACCTTC. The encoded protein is CASKVGAANYGYTF. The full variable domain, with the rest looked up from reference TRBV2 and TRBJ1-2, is EPEVTQTPSHQVTQMGQEVILRCVPISNHLYFYWYRQILGQKVEFLVSFYNNEISEKSEIFDDQFSVERPDGSNFTLKIRSTKLEDSAMYFCASKVGAANYGYTFGSGTRLTVV.

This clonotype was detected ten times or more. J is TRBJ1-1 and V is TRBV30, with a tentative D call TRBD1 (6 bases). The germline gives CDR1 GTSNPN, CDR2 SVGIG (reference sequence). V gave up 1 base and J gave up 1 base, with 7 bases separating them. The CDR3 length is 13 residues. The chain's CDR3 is CAWSGTANTEAFF. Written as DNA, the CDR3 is TGTGCCTGGAGTGGGACAGCGAACACTGAAGCTTTCTTT.

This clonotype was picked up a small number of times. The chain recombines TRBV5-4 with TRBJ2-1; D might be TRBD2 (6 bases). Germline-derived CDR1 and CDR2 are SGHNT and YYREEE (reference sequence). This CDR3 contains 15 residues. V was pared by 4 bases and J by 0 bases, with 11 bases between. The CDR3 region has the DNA TGTGCCAGCAGCGAGGGACTTCCCTCCTACAATGAGCAGTTCTTC. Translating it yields CASSEGLPSYNEQFF.

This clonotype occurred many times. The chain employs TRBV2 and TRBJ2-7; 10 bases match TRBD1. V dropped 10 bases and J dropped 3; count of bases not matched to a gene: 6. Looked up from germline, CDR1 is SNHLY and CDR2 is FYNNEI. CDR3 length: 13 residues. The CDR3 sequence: CAIPGTGDYEQYF. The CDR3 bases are TGTGCCATCCCCGGGACAGGGGACTACGAGCAGTACTTC.

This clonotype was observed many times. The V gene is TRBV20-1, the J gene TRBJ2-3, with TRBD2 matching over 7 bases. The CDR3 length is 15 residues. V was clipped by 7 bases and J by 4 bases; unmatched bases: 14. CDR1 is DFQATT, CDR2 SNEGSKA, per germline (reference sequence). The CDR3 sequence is CSGPGLTHKADTQYF. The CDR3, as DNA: TGCAGTGGCCCGGGACTAACACACAAGGCAGATACGCAGTATTTT.

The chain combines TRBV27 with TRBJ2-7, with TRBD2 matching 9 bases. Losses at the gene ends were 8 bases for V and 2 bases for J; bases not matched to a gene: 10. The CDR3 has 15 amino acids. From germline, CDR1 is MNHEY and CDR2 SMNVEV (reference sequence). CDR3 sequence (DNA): TGTGCCAGCGCAGAGGGGCGGGGGGGGGCCTACGAGCAGTACTTC. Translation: CASAEGRGGAYEQYF.

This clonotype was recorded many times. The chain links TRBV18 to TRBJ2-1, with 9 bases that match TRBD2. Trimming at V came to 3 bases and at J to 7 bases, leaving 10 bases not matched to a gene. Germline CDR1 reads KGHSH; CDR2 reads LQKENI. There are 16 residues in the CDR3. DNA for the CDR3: TGTGCCAGCTCACCCGCCAGCGGGGGGTTACTAAATGAGCAGTTCTTC. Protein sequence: CASSPASGGLLNEQFF.